The 25 T cell receptor beta chains given below trace back to one sample, sequenced in a study of control samples from healthy donors and cancer patients. Here immunoSEQ multiplex PCR was the method, and the copy in TCRdb shows in-frame clones only, minus some. The data contain some 100,000 clones, 70% to 90% of them singletons. Sequencing input: blood. The receptors shown here come from a man between 25 and 39 years old in good health.

Written as DNA, the CDR3 is TGTGCCAGCAGTGAATTTGCGATGGCCCTAGGCCGTGAAAAACTGTTTTTT. The encoded protein is CASSEFAMALGREKLFF. This chain joins TRBV25-1 and TRBJ1-4, with D unclear. CDR3 length: 17 residues. Trimming stripped 1 base from V and 7 bases from J, with 19 bases between. Germline V lookup: CDR1 MGHDK, CDR2 SYGVNS.

The rearrangement joins TRBV7-2 to TRBJ2-7; D is unresolved. CDR1 and CDR2 (germline): SGHTA, FQGNSA. V was clipped by 1 base and J by 0 bases, with 10 bases between them. The CDR3 loop spans 15 amino acids. The CDR3 region is CASSLGALNSYEQYF. The CDR3 DNA reads as TGTGCCAGCAGCTTAGGGGCGTTGAACTCCTACGAGCAGTACTTC.

The chain links TRBV27 to TRBJ1-2; D gene unclear. Germline values: CDR1 MNHEY, CDR2 SMNVEV (reference sequence). V shed 2 bases and J shed 3 bases, with 1 base lying between them. This CDR3 comprises 11 residues. CDR3 bases: TGTGCCAGCAGTTTACACTATGGCTACACCTTC. Encoded protein: CASSLHYGYTF.

V is TRBV15 and J is TRBJ2-1; 7 bases match TRBD1. The length of the CDR3 is 15 residues. In germline, CDR1 is LNHNV, CDR2 YYDKDF (reference sequence). V lost 3 bases and J lost 0; bases outside the gene matches: 2. The CDR3 DNA follows: TGTGCCACCAGCAGTACAGGGGACTCCTACAATGAGCAGTTCTTC. Amino acid sequence: CATSSTGDSYNEQFF.

Written as DNA, the CDR3 is TGTGCCTGGAGTGTCCACCGGGACAGGGGGCCGCGGCCCCAGCATTTT. Amino acids: CAWSVHRDRGPRPQHF. The chain couples TRBV30 to TRBJ1-5; TRBD1 matches 12 bases. The length of the CDR3 is 16 residues. V gave up 0 bases and J gave up 9 bases; unmatched junction bases: 9. Germline values: CDR1 GTSNPN, CDR2 SVGIG (reference sequence). Combining the CDR3 with reference TRBV30 and TRBJ1-5 gives the whole variable domain SQTIHQWPATLVQPVGSPLSLECTVEGTSNPNLYWYRQAAGRGLQLLFYSVGIGQISSEVPQNLSASRPQDRQFILSSKKLLLSDSGFYLCAWSVHRDRGPRPQHFGDGTRLSIL.

The V call is TRBV19, the J call TRBJ2-7; perhaps TRBD1 as D (5 bases). This CDR3 has 13 amino acids. The V gene lost 3 bases and the J gene lost 5 bases, with 11 bases spanning the gap. Germline CDR1 and CDR2: LNHDA and SQIVND (reference sequence). The CDR3 nucleotides read TGTGCCAGTAGTATTGGGGCAGGGAACGAGCAGTACTTC. It encodes CASSIGAGNEQYF.

Judged by abundance, this clone is medium-sized (0.01 to 0.1%). This CDR3 is also generated by other DNA sequences in the sample. The rearrangement joins TRBV29-1 to TRBJ1-2; D might be TRBD1 (5 bases). The length of the CDR3 is 12 residues. Germline CDR1 SQVTM, CDR2 ANQGSEA. The V and J ends lost 4 bases and 3 bases respectively, with 9 bases between them. CDR3 in amino acids: CSVGDRDYGYTF. Written as DNA, the CDR3 is TGCAGCGTTGGAGACAGAGACTATGGCTACACCTTC.

This clone has only one observation. The chain couples TRBV29-1 to TRBJ2-2; D unclear. Germline V gives CDR1 SQVTM, CDR2 ANQGSEA. V lost 1 base, J lost 4 bases, and 7 bases lay in between. The CDR3 is made up of 13 amino acids. CDR3 coding DNA: TGCAGCGTTGAAGTGGGCAGCACCGGGGAGCTGTTTTTT. It is translated as CSVEVGSTGELFF.

V is TRBV12-5 and J is TRBJ2-3; D is perhaps TRBD2 (5 bases). Per germline, CDR1 LGHNT and CDR2 FRNRAP. The CDR3 is 14 residues long. Deletions cut 6 bases from V and 6 bases from J, with 16 bases between. The DNA for the CDR3 is TGTGCTAGTGGCCCACGCCCACTAGGGGATACGCAGTATTTT. Translated, it gives CASGPRPLGDTQYF. The full variable domain, in which reference TRBV12-5 and TRBJ2-3 provide the parts outside the CDR3, is DARVTQTPRHKVTEMGQEVTMRCQPILGHNTVFWYRQTMMQGLELLAYFRNRAPLDDSGMPKDRFSAEMPDATLATLKIQPSEPRDSAVYFCASGPRPLGDTQYFGPGTRLTVL.

The gene calls are TRBV6-5 and TRBJ2-7; TRBD2 aligns across 7 bases. This CDR3 is built from 14 residues. The germline CDR1 and CDR2 sequences are MNHEY and SVGAGI. V shed 5 bases and J 6 bases; nucleotides not matched to a gene: 10. CDR3 region: CASSRTWEGSEQYF. The CDR3, as DNA: TGTGCCAGCAGTCGGACATGGGAGGGGTCCGAGCAGTACTTC.

This chain connects TRBV10-3 to TRBJ2-2, with 9 bases aligning to TRBD2. With V trimmed by 6 bases and J by 6 bases, 8 bases remained unmatched. The CDR3 spans 15 residues. Per the germline V gene, CDR1 is ENHRY and CDR2 is SYGVKD. In DNA, the CDR3 is TGTGCCATCAGGGGAAGCGGGAGGATACCCGGGGAGCTGTTTTTT. Encoded protein: CAIRGSGRIPGELFF.

The J gene is TRBJ2-7, the V gene TRBV7-9; D is unclear. CDR1 and CDR2 from the germline V gene are SEHNR and FQNEAQ (reference sequence). Trimming cost V 3 bases and J 6 bases, with 6 bases left between them. The CDR3 is 11 amino acids. CDR3: CASSLGAEQYF. CDR3 DNA: TGTGCCAGCAGCTTGGGTGCCGAGCAGTACTTC.

The V call is TRBV4-2, the J call TRBJ2-7; weak D call: TRBD2 (6 bases). CDR1 is LGHNA and CDR2 is YNFKEQ in the germline V gene. V gave up 4 bases and J gave up 3 bases, with 16 bases separating them. The CDR3 length is 15 residues. The CDR3, as DNA: TGTGCCAGCAGCCCCCTCGGGGGACTTAGCTACGAGCAGTACTTC. Translated: CASSPLGGLSYEQYF.

The chain links TRBV19 to TRBJ1-4; possibly TRBD1 for D (5 bases). Per germline, CDR1 LNHDA and CDR2 SQIVND (reference sequence). The V gene lost 3 bases and the J gene lost 3 bases, with 20 bases spanning the gap. The CDR3 covers 18 residues. CDR3 amino acids: CASSMVGGATGPNEKLFF. The CDR3 DNA reads TGTGCCAGTAGTATGGTTGGCGGGGCGACGGGGCCTAATGAAAAACTGTTTTTT.

The V call is TRBV28, the J call TRBJ1-4; no clear D. There are 15 residues in the CDR3. V was cut by 3 bases and J by 8 bases, with 16 bases left in between. CDR1 MDHEN and CDR2 SYDVKM come from the germline V gene. The CDR3 here is CASSFPSAGSEKLFF. As DNA, the CDR3 is TGTGCCAGCAGTTTCCCCTCAGCGGGATCAGAAAAACTGTTTTTT.

This clone was seen just once. The V and J genes are TRBV24-1 and TRBJ1-4; D is possibly TRBD1 (5 bases). Per germline, CDR1 KGHDR and CDR2 SFDVKD. V was clipped by 1 base and J by 7 bases, with 6 bases between them. CDR3 length equals 13 residues. In DNA form, the CDR3 reads TGTGCCACCAGTGATTTTGGGGGTGAAAAACTGTTTTTT. As protein: CATSDFGGEKLFF.

This clone appeared a few times. The rearrangement joins TRBV7-2 to TRBJ1-4, with a weak D call TRBD1 (6 bases). This CDR3 is built from 13 residues. The germline CDR1 and CDR2 sequences are SGHTA and FQGNSA. V was shortened by 4 bases and J by 8 bases, with 11 bases between the two germline ends. The chain's CDR3 is CASSSEGGEKLFF. CDR3 coding DNA: TGTGCCAGCAGCTCAGAGGGGGGCGAAAAACTGTTTTTT.

The CDR3 DNA follows: TGTGCCAGCTCACCACCAGGAGGGAACGAAGAGCAGTTCTTC. It translates to CASSPPGGNEEQFF. The chain uses TRBV18 and TRBJ2-1; D might be TRBD2 (6 bases). V lost 0 bases, J lost 10 bases, and 13 bases lay in between. CDR1 KGHSH and CDR2 LQKENI come from the germline V gene. CDR3 size: 14 residues. The full variable domain, in which reference TRBV18 and TRBJ2-1 provide the parts outside the CDR3, is NAGVMQNPRHLVRRRGQEARLRCSPMKGHSHVYWYRQLPEEGLKFMVYLQKENIIDESGMPKERFSAEFPKEGPSILRIQQVVRGDSAAYFCASSPPGGNEEQFFGPGTRLTVL.

The chain links TRBV30 to TRBJ1-5, with D possibly matching TRBD1 (6 bases). The CDR3 consists of 13 residues. Germline V gene data show CDR1 as GTSNPN and CDR2 as SVGIG (reference sequence). Trimming took off 5 bases at V and 4 bases at J, with 12 bases between the two ends. In DNA, the CDR3 is TGTGCCTGGGACCCAGGGGCGAATCAGCCCCAGCATTTT. Protein sequence: CAWDPGANQPQHF.

This chain uses TRBV30 with TRBJ2-7; D is tentatively TRBD1 or TRBD2 (5 bases each). Germline CDR1 reads GTSNPN; CDR2 reads SVGIG (reference sequence). The ends were cut back, 2 bases at V and 2 bases at J, with 13 bases in the middle. The CDR3 extends over 14 amino acids. CDR3 sequence reads: CAWSKGSGAYEQYF. The CDR3 DNA sequence: TGTGCCTGGAGTAAGGGGAGTGGGGCCTACGAGCAGTACTTC.

V and J are TRBV18 and TRBJ2-7; 7 bases are a match to TRBD1. The V and J ends lost 4 bases and 2 bases, in that order; junction bases with no gene match: 5. CDR3 length: 14 amino acids. Germline loops: CDR1 KGHSH, CDR2 LQKENI. The chain's CDR3 is CASSRGTETYEQYF. CDR3 DNA sequence: TGTGCCAGCTCACGAGGGACAGAAACCTACGAGCAGTACTTC.

V is TRBV28 and J is TRBJ2-2; D unclear. V was pared by 1 base and J by 4 bases, with 4 bases between. The CDR3 contains 13 residues. Germline V gene lookup returns CDR1 MDHEN and CDR2 SYDVKM. In nucleotides, the CDR3 is TGTGCCAGCAGTTTATTTACCACCGGGGAGCTGTTTTTT. This codes for CASSLFTTGELFF.

J is TRBJ2-1 and V is TRBV5-1; 12 bases fit TRBD2. This CDR3 contains 16 residues. Germline trimming cut 3 bases from V and 8 bases from J; bases unmatched to any gene: 9. The germline gives CDR1 SGHRS, CDR2 YFSETQ. CDR3 DNA sequence: TGCGCCAGCAGCTGGAGGGAGACTAGCGGGAGCTATGAGCAGTTCTTC. This gives the protein CASSWRETSGSYEQFF.

In DNA, the CDR3 is TGCGCCAGCAGCCGAACTAGCGGGGCCGGGTACGAGCAGTACTTC. Protein sequence: CASSRTSGAGYEQYF. The V call is TRBV5-1, the J call TRBJ2-7, with TRBD2 matching 10 bases. The CDR3 covers 15 residues. Germline V gene sequence: CDR1 SGHRS, CDR2 YFSETQ. The V and J ends lost 4 bases and 4 bases, in that order; junction bases with no gene match: 8.

This chain uses TRBV5-5 with TRBJ1-3; no clear D. This CDR3 spans 14 amino acids. Deletions cut 2 bases from V and 4 bases from J, with 10 bases between. Per germline, CDR1 SGHKS and CDR2 YYEKEE (reference sequence). The CDR3 region is CASSFIDIGNTIYF. CDR3 nucleotides: TGTGCCAGCAGCTTTATTGACATAGGAAACACCATATATTTT.